Shown below are 30 T cell receptor beta chains from a single sample sequenced in a study of blood T cell repertoires in COVID-19. Libraries were prepared by immunoSEQ multiplex PCR; TCRdb keeps only in-frame clonotypes and omits some of them. The sample has some 340,000 clones; about 86% are singletons. The sample was peripheral blood. These TCRs come from a man aged 30 to 39 with active or convalescent COVID-19.

The chain carries TRBV4-1 and TRBJ1-5; tentative D call: TRBD1 (6 bases). There are 14 residues in the CDR3. The germline gives CDR1 MGHRA, CDR2 YSYEKL. The V end was cut by 4 bases, the J end by 6 bases, with 13 bases between. Here the CDR3 reads CASSRNTGLQPQHF. The CDR3 bases are TGCGCCAGCAGCCGCAACACAGGGCTTCAGCCCCAGCATTTT.

This sequence joins TRBV5-5 and TRBJ1-1, with D possibly TRBD1 on 6 matching bases. Germline loops: CDR1 SGHKS, CDR2 YYEKEE (reference sequence). This CDR3 is 14 amino acids long. V was clipped by 4 bases and J by 1 base, with 11 bases between them. The CDR3 spells CASSEGQWNTEAFF. The CDR3 DNA reads as TGTGCCAGCAGCGAAGGACAGTGGAACACTGAAGCTTTCTTT.

This clone appeared once. The gene calls are TRBV28 and TRBJ1-2, with 11 positions matching TRBD1. After removal of 5 bases from V and 7 bases from J, the junction contained 3 bases not matched to a gene. The CDR3 runs to 13 residues. The germline gives CDR1 MDHEN, CDR2 SYDVKM. The CDR3 region has the DNA TGTGCCAGCAGTAGGACAGGGGGCCTTGGCTACACCTTC. Translated: CASSRTGGLGYTF.

The chain links TRBV28 to TRBJ1-6; 8 bases match TRBD1. The CDR3 has 16 amino acids. Germline trimming cut 6 bases from V and 11 bases from J; bases unmatched to any gene: 15. The germline CDR1 and CDR2 sequences are MDHEN and SYDVKM. Written as DNA, the CDR3 is TGTGCCAGCAGCGCCTTATGGACAGGGTCCTTGACACCCCTCCACTTT. Protein sequence: CASSALWTGSLTPLHF.

The chain couples TRBV7-9 to TRBJ1-2, with 7 bases identical to TRBD1. The ends lost 4 bases at V and 7 bases at J; junction bases unmatched: 6. Germline loops: CDR1 SEHNR, CDR2 FQNEAQ (reference sequence). There are 13 residues in the CDR3. The CDR3 DNA reads TGTGCCAGCAGCTGGGGACAGCCAGGTGGCTACACCTTC. It codes for CASSWGQPGGYTF.

The CDR3 protein is CASRQRGGDTGELFF. The CDR3 DNA sequence: TGTGCCAGCCGTCAAAGGGGAGGGGACACCGGGGAGCTGTTTTTT. The rearrangement joins TRBV7-3 to TRBJ2-2, with 7 nucleotides matching TRBD2. The CDR3 covers 15 residues. Looked up from germline, CDR1 is SGHTA and CDR2 is FQGTGA. V dropped 8 bases and J dropped 3; count of bases not matched to a gene: 9.

The V call is TRBV11-2, the J call TRBJ2-5, with 9 positions matching TRBD2. V lost 1 base, J lost 8 bases, and 8 bases stayed unmatched. CDR3 length: 15 amino acids. Germline V lookup: CDR1 SGHAT, CDR2 FQNNGV. The CDR3, as DNA: TGTGCCAGCAGCTTAGTCGGCGGGGGGGTTGAAACCCAGTACTTC. Translating it yields CASSLVGGGVETQYF.

The genes are TRBV6-5 and TRBJ1-4, with 7 positions matching TRBD1. The germline gives CDR1 MNHEY, CDR2 SVGAGI. This CDR3 has 13 residues. Trimming cost V 10 bases and J 5 bases; bases outside gene matches: 7. CDR3 sequence (DNA): TGTGCCATGAAGGACAGGAGGAATGAAAAACTGTTTTTT. Its protein product is CAMKDRRNEKLFF.

In its sample, this clone was seen a few times. The chain uses TRBV4-2 and TRBJ2-1, with 8 bases aligning to TRBD1. The trim removed 2 bases at V and 6 bases at J, leaving 6 bases unmatched. This CDR3 comprises 15 residues. Germline values: CDR1 LGHNA, CDR2 YNFKEQ. The CDR3 here is CASSQPGGWGNEQFF. For the CDR3, the DNA is TGTGCCAGCAGCCAACCAGGGGGCTGGGGCAATGAGCAGTTCTTC.

The count of this clone is one. The rearrangement uses TRBV2 and TRBJ2-4, with D possibly TRBD2 on 5 matching bases. V was cut by 2 bases and J by 1 base, with 33 bases left in between. The CDR3 runs 23 residues. Germline V gene sequence: CDR1 SNHLY, CDR2 FYNNEI. The CDR3 nucleotides are TGTGCCAGCAGTGAAAGAGGGCTCCGGCGTCCAGGACCCCTCGTCGGGGCCAAAAACATTCAGTACTTC. Its translation is CASSERGLRRPGPLVGAKNIQYF.

The rearrangement links TRBV7-8 to TRBJ1-2, with D hard to call. Germline V gene lookup returns CDR1 SGHVS and CDR2 FQNEAQ. With 1 base removed from V and 7 bases from J, the gap between germline ends came to 13 bases. The CDR3 totals 14 residues. CDR3 amino acids: CASSLVGGRSGYTF. The CDR3 nucleotides are TGTGCCAGCAGCTTAGTTGGAGGGAGGAGTGGCTACACCTTC.

The chain recombines TRBV11-3 with TRBJ2-3; D remains unclear. Germline CDR1 and CDR2: SGHNT and YENEEA. The CDR3 contains 13 residues. Between the trimmed V and J ends, which lost 3 bases and 0 bases, there was a span of 4 bases. The CDR3: CASSLRSTDTQYF. In DNA, the CDR3 is TGTGCCAGCAGCTTGCGCAGCACAGATACGCAGTATTTT.

The chain is built from TRBV28 and TRBJ2-3; a possible D gene is TRBD2 (5 bases). CDR1 is MDHEN, CDR2 SYDVKM, per germline. The germline V and J ends were trimmed by 10 bases and 7 bases, with 15 bases remaining between them. The CDR3 is made up of 12 amino acids. CDR3 in amino acids: CATWTPSNTQYF. DNA for the CDR3: TGTGCCACCTGGACTCCCTCTAATACGCAGTATTTT.

This clone was seen a single time. V and J are TRBV13 and TRBJ2-1; tentative D call: TRBD2 (6 bases). The CDR3 has 15 amino acids. Trimming cost V 8 bases and J 5 bases, with 19 bases left between them. Germline CDR1 reads PRHDT; CDR2 reads FYEKMQ (reference sequence). CDR3 DNA sequence: TGTGCCAGCGCCCAGTTGGGAGGTATGAACAATGAGCAGTTCTTC. Translated, it gives CASAQLGGMNNEQFF.

The sample holds a few counts of this clone. The CDR3 DNA follows: TGCGCCAGCAGCTTCCAGGGCAGGGGGCAAGATTCCGAGCAGTACTTC. Encoded protein: CASSFQGRGQDSEQYF. The V call is TRBV5-1, the J call TRBJ2-7, with TRBD1 matching 8 bases. The CDR3 runs 16 residues. The junction had 13 bases not matched to a gene; V was cut back by 2 bases and J by 6 bases. CDR1 SGHRS and CDR2 YFSETQ come from the germline V gene.

This clone showed up just once. The rearrangement uses TRBV28 and TRBJ2-4; D is uncertain. This CDR3 spans 16 amino acids. Trimming took off 3 bases at V and 0 bases at J, with 12 bases between the two ends. CDR1 and CDR2 (germline): MDHEN, SYDVKM. The CDR3 nucleotides read TGTGCCAGCAGTTTGGTGGCCCGTATAGCCAAAAACATTCAGTACTTC. Translating it yields CASSLVARIAKNIQYF.

This sequence joins TRBV18 and TRBJ1-1; perhaps TRBD1 as D (6 bases). CDR3 length: 18 residues. CDR1 is KGHSH and CDR2 is LQKENI in the germline V gene. Trimming pared 3 bases from V and 0 bases from J, leaving 20 bases between. CDR3 in DNA: TGTGCCAGCTCACCCTTAAACATCCTTACAGGGATGAACACTGAAGCTTTCTTT. Its translation is CASSPLNILTGMNTEAFF.

The chain joins TRBV7-9 to TRBJ2-7, with TRBD1 matching 9 bases. CDR3 size: 16 residues. Trimming cost V 1 base and J 0 bases; bases outside gene matches: 4. Germline V CDR1 and CDR2: SEHNR, FQNEAQ (reference sequence). CDR3 DNA sequence: TGTGCCAGCAGCTTAGGGACAGGGGACCACTCCTACGAGCAGTACTTC. Translated, it gives CASSLGTGDHSYEQYF.

This clone was observed a handful of times. The rearrangement links TRBV13 to TRBJ2-4; D is possibly TRBD2 (5 bases). Germline assignment: CDR1 PRHDT and CDR2 FYEKMQ (reference sequence). The CDR3 sequence is 12 residues long. Trimming left V 10 bases short and J 6 bases short, with 13 bases between. CDR3 sequence reads: CATQRALNIQYF. The CDR3 DNA is TGTGCCACCCAGAGGGCCTTAAACATTCAGTACTTC.

The rearrangement joins TRBV27 to TRBJ2-5; 9 nucleotides line up with TRBD1. V shed 5 bases and J 0 bases; nucleotides not matched to a gene: 7. This CDR3 spans 16 amino acids. Germline V gives CDR1 MNHEY, CDR2 SMNVEV (reference sequence). The CDR3, as DNA: TGTGCCAGCAGTCTACAGGGGGCAACGTACCAAGAGACCCAGTACTTC. Translation gives CASSLQGATYQETQYF.

J is TRBJ1-3 and V is TRBV6-5; maybe TRBD1 (5 bases). Trimming pared 0 bases from V and 2 bases from J, leaving 11 bases between. CDR1 MNHEY and CDR2 SVGAGI come from the germline V gene. The CDR3 covers 16 residues. The CDR3 DNA reads as TGTGCCAGCAGTTACTCGAATGGCAGGGCTGGAAACACCATATATTTT. Its protein is CASSYSNGRAGNTIYF.

The V gene is TRBV28, the J gene TRBJ1-2; D gene uncertain. Trimming removed 3 bases at V and 3 bases at J, with 5 bases between. Per the germline V gene, CDR1 is MDHEN and CDR2 is SYDVKM. This CDR3 spans 12 amino acids. The CDR3, as DNA: TGTGCCAGCAGTTTCAGTGACTATGGCTACACCTTC. Translating gives CASSFSDYGYTF.

V and J are TRBV27 and TRBJ2-7; 9 bases are shared with TRBD1. Per germline, CDR1 MNHEY and CDR2 SMNVEV (reference sequence). This CDR3 has 15 residues. Trimming removed 2 bases from V and 4 bases from J; junction bases left unmatched: 6. The CDR3 DNA reads as TGTGCCAGCAGTTTAACAAACAGGGGGCCTTACGAGCAGTACTTC. Its translation: CASSLTNRGPYEQYF.

The gene calls are TRBV14 and TRBJ2-5; the D gene is possibly TRBD1 (5 bases). This CDR3 is built from 16 residues. The V and J ends lost 0 bases and 0 bases respectively, with 11 bases between them. Germline assignment: CDR1 SGHDN and CDR2 FVKESK. The CDR3 here is CASSQEDRMYQETQYF. The CDR3 bases are TGTGCCAGCAGCCAAGAAGACAGAATGTACCAAGAGACCCAGTACTTC.

The CDR3 loop reads CASSQEEGQGGYEQYF. In DNA form, the CDR3 reads TGCGCCAGCAGCCAAGAGGAAGGGCAGGGGGGCTACGAGCAGTACTTC. The gene calls are TRBV4-3 and TRBJ2-7; maybe TRBD1 (7 bases). The CDR3 totals 16 residues. Trimming removed 0 bases from V and 3 bases from J, with 15 bases in between. Germline V lookup: CDR1 LGHNA, CDR2 YSLEER.

The chain carries TRBV19 and TRBJ1-1, with a weak D call TRBD1 (5 bases). V gave up 6 bases and J gave up 1 base, with 12 bases separating them. Per germline, CDR1 LNHDA and CDR2 SQIVND (reference sequence). The CDR3 contains 14 residues. The CDR3 loop is CASRTQDTNTEAFF. The CDR3 DNA reads TGTGCCAGTAGGACTCAGGACACGAACACTGAAGCTTTCTTT.

The V and J genes are TRBV9 and TRBJ1-5; D perhaps matches TRBD1 (6 bases). V gave up 0 bases and J gave up 6 bases, with 7 bases separating them. CDR1 and CDR2 (germline): SGDLS, YYNGEE. This CDR3 is 13 amino acids long. The CDR3 DNA reads as TGTGCCAGCAGCGTAGGACAGGTTCAGCCCCAGCATTTT. It is translated as CASSVGQVQPQHF.

The V and J genes are TRBV5-1 and TRBJ2-1, with 9 bases that match TRBD2. The CDR3 sequence is 18 residues long. Losses at the gene ends were 0 bases for V and 0 bases for J; bases not matched to a gene: 7. Germline CDR1 SGHRS, CDR2 YFSETQ. CDR3 bases: TGCGCCAGCAGCTTGGGCCTCCTAGCGGGGAGCTCCTACAATGAGCAGTTCTTC. It specifies CASSLGLLAGSSYNEQFF. Full variable domain (remainder filled in from reference TRBV5-1 and TRBJ2-1): KAGVTQTPRYLIKTRGQQVTLSCSPISGHRSVSWYQQTPGQGLQFLFEYFSETQRNKGNFPGRFSGRQFSNSRSEMNVSTLELGDSALYLCASSLGLLAGSSYNEQFFGPGTRLTVL.

The chain links TRBV7-3 to TRBJ2-3; TRBD2 might be the D (5 bases). V was clipped by 4 bases and J by 0 bases, with 5 bases between them. This CDR3 is 13 amino acids long. Per germline, CDR1 SGHTA and CDR2 FQGTGA. The CDR3, as DNA: TGTGCCAGCAGCTGGACTAGCACAGATACGCAGTATTTT. Protein: CASSWTSTDTQYF.

The V and J genes are TRBV19 and TRBJ2-1; TRBD1 is a possible D gene (6 bases). CDR1 and CDR2 (germline): LNHDA, SQIVND (reference sequence). The CDR3 covers 14 residues. With 10 bases removed from V and 3 bases from J, the gap between germline ends came to 16 bases. This chain's CDR3 is CATKDSFLYNEQFF. CDR3 bases: TGTGCCACCAAGGACAGCTTTCTCTACAATGAGCAGTTCTTC.